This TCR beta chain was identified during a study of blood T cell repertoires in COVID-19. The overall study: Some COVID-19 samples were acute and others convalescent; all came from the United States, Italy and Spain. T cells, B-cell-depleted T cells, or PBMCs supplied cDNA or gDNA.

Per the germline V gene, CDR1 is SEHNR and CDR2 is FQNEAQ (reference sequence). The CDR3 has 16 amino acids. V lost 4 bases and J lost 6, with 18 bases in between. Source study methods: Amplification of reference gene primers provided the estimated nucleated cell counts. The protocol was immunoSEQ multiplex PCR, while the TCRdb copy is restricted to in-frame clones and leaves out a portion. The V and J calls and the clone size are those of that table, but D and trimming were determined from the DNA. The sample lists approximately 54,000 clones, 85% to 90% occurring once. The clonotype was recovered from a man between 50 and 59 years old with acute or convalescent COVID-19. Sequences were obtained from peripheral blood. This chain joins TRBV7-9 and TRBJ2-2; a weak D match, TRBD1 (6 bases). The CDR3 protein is CASSSNPSTGSGELFF. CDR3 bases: TGTGCCAGCAGCTCTAACCCGTCTACAGGGTCCGGGGAGCTGTTTTTT.